The rows below give T cell receptor beta chains drawn from one sample of a study of T cell responses to AZD1222 COVID-19 vaccine. Clones were read by immunoSEQ multiplex PCR, and TCRdb kept only the in-frame ones, dropping some. This sample carries about 54,000 clones, 86% of them seen once, and the ten largest clones take less than 8.5%. Sequencing was performed on peripheral blood, taken 28 days after the second AZD1222 dose. These receptor sequences come from an adult who received the AZD1222 COVID-19 vaccine. The CDR3 runs from the conserved cysteine through the conserved F or W. Each record gives: J gene, clone size, V gene, D gene, CDR3 DNA, CDR3 protein. A D gene is named only where the DNA matches it firmly. Size is stated for part of the rows, as once, few or many counts, or as a class when the clone is expanded.

TRBJ1-4	.	TRBV28	.	TGTGCCAGCAGGGCGGGGTCCACAGAAGGTGAAAAACTGTTTTTT	CASRAGSTEGEKLFF
TRBJ2-7	.	TRBV7-9	.	TGTGCCAGCAGCCCCTCGCAGGGCCGAGCCTACGAGCAGTACTTC	CASSPSQGRAYEQYF
TRBJ1-5	few	TRBV10-3	.	TGTGCCATCAGTGATAATGACGGACGTAGCAATCAGCCCCAGCATTTT	CAISDNDGRSNQPQHF
TRBJ1-5	once	TRBV29-1	.	TGCAGCGTTGAACACGGGGGGGGTCAGCCCCAGCATTTT	CSVEHGGGQPQHF
TRBJ1-6	once	TRBV7-8	.	TGTGCCAGCAGCTTGGTTACCTCACCCCTCCACTTT	CASSLVTSPLHF
TRBJ2-5	.	TRBV28	TRBD1	TGTGCCAGCAGTCCATACCGGGACAGTCAAGAGACCCAGTACTTC	CASSPYRDSQETQYF
TRBJ2-1	.	TRBV5-1	TRBD2	TGCGCCAGCAGCTTGACTAGCGGGGATAACAATGAGCAGTTCTTC	CASSLTSGDNNEQFF
TRBJ2-2	.	TRBV19	TRBD2	TGTGCCAGTAGTAGGGTAGCGGGAGGGCACACCGGGGAGCTGTTTTTT	CASSRVAGGHTGELFF
TRBJ2-1	.	TRBV28	TRBD2	TGTGCCAGAGGGACTAGCGAAGGTGAGCAGTTCTTC	CARGTSEGEQFF
TRBJ2-7	once	TRBV28	TRBD1	TGTGCCAGCAGTCCCCAAGACGGACAGGGTCGGAACGAGCAGTACTTC	CASSPQDGQGRNEQYF
TRBJ1-5	.	TRBV28	.	TGTGCCAGCATATCGGTCAATCAGCCCCAGCATTTT	CASISVNQPQHF
TRBJ2-2	.	TRBV28	.	TGTGCCAGCAGTTGGGGGCCACGGGAGCTGTTTTTT	CASSWGPRELFF
TRBJ2-3	.	TRBV19	.	TGTGCCAGTAGTCTCGGACAGCTAGGGATAGGAGATACGCAGTATTTT	CASSLGQLGIGDTQYF
TRBJ1-4	.	TRBV6-6	.	TGTGCCAGCCAAGACAGCCCTAATGAAAAACTGTTTTTT	CASQDSPNEKLFF
TRBJ2-3	.	TRBV7-3	TRBD2	TGTGCCAGCAGCCACGGGGCTAGCGGGAGTAATACGCAGTATTTT	CASSHGASGSNTQYF
TRBJ2-3	.	TRBV19	TRBD2	TGTGCCAGTAGCGCTAGCGGAATGTTAACAGATACGCAGTATTTT	CASSASGMLTDTQYF
TRBJ1-2	.	TRBV4-1	.	TGCGCCAGCAGCCAAGAGGCAGCGCGCTATGGCTACACCTTC	CASSQEAARYGYTF
TRBJ2-1	few	TRBV5-6	TRBD2	TGTGCCAGCAGCTTGGCAGCGGGGGGGAGCTCCTACAATGAGCAGTTCTTC	CASSLAAGGSSYNEQFF
TRBJ2-7	.	TRBV7-9	TRBD2	TGTGCCAGCAGCGCCACTCTAGCGGGAGAACTCGAGCAGTACTTC	CASSATLAGELEQYF
TRBJ1-2	.	TRBV3-1/TRBV3-2	.	TGTGCCAGCAGCCTACCTCCAAATGGCTACACCTTC	CASSLPPNGYTF
TRBJ2-5	.	TRBV20-1	.	TGCAGTGCTAAAGGGAAAGAGACCCAGTACTTC	CSAKGKETQYF
TRBJ1-6	.	TRBV6-1	.	TGTGCCAGCAGTGAACGGATGGACTCACCCCTCCACTTT	CASSERMDSPLHF